This passage covers 11 T cell receptor beta chains from one sample sequenced in a study of early T cells in non-severe SARS-CoV-2 infection. TCRdb fed the 5' RACE reads into MiXCR, producing one record per CDR3 protein. Of 69,000 or so distinct CDR3 sequences listed, 8.5% to 10% were seen once; the top ten hold less than 6.5%. Sequencing input: whole blood. The source of these receptors is an adult who was a healthcare worker with PCR-confirmed SARS-CoV-2 infection or an uninfected control (not recorded which).

The rearrangement joins TRBV27 to TRBJ2-7; 10 nucleotides align to TRBD1. Germline-derived CDR1 and CDR2 are MNHEY and SMNVEV (reference sequence). The CDR3 extends over 17 amino acids. V was pared by 0 bases and J by 5 bases, with 10 bases of the junction left unmatched. CDR3 DNA sequence: TGTGCCAGCAGTTTATCAAGTCCGACAGGGGGCCGGAACGAGCAGTACTTC. It codes for CASSLSSPTGGRNEQYF.

V gene TRBV19 combines with J gene TRBJ2-2; tentative D call: TRBD2 (6 bases). CDR1 LNHDA and CDR2 SQIVND come from the germline V gene (reference sequence). The V end was cut by 3 bases, the J end by 0 bases, with 17 bases between. The CDR3 extends over 18 amino acids. CDR3 in amino acids: CASSISVRGTANTGELFF. The CDR3 DNA sequence: TGTGCCAGTAGTATTAGTGTCCGGGGGACCGCGAACACCGGGGAGCTGTTTTTT.

This clonotype showed up many times. The gene calls are TRBV7-9 and TRBJ1-1; 8 bases match TRBD1. Germline loops: CDR1 SEHNR, CDR2 FQNEAQ (reference sequence). The CDR3 is 11 residues long. The V and J ends lost 5 bases and 11 bases, in that order; junction bases with no gene match: 4. The CDR3 spells CASSAGGDAFF. Written as DNA, the CDR3 is TGTGCCAGCAGCGCAGGGGGCGACGCTTTCTTT.

This rearrangement joins TRBV14 to TRBJ2-2, with no clear D. The CDR3 totals 15 residues. V lost 5 bases and J lost 3, with 13 bases in between. From germline, CDR1 is SGHDN and CDR2 FVKESK. The CDR3 region has the DNA TGTGCCAGCAGCAAGAGGCGTTTGGACACCGGGGAGCTGTTTTTT. Its translation is CASSKRRLDTGELFF.

This chain connects TRBV29-1 to TRBJ2-7; no clear D. V lost 5 bases and J lost 2, with 16 bases in between. Looked up from germline, CDR1 is SQVTM and CDR2 is ANQGSEA. The CDR3 loop spans 14 amino acids. CDR3 amino acids: CSVLVPAKTYEQYF. CDR3 DNA: TGCAGCGTTCTGGTCCCAGCGAAGACCTACGAGCAGTACTTC.

This chain joins TRBV6-2 or TRBV6-3 and TRBJ2-2, with TRBD2 matching 11 bases. Germline V gene lookup returns CDR1 MNHEY and CDR2 SVGEGT. The CDR3 consists of 14 residues. Trimming took 6 bases from V and 6 from J; bases not matched to a gene: 3. DNA for the CDR3: TGTGCCAGCAGCCGACTAGCGGGATCCGGGGAGCTGTTTTTT. Its protein product is CASSRLAGSGELFF.

This clonotype occurred many times. The chain links TRBV5-1 to TRBJ2-1; perhaps TRBD1 as D (7 bases). V was shortened by 4 bases and J by 1 base, with 18 bases between the two germline ends. Germline V lookup: CDR1 SGHRS, CDR2 YFSETQ. There are 17 residues in the CDR3. CDR3 loop: CASSRELGGVSYNEQFF. The CDR3 bases are TGCGCCAGCAGCCGGGAGCTAGGGGGCGTTTCCTACAATGAGCAGTTCTTC.

A note on this clonotype: Sequence at one end of the junction differs from germline and may be a read error. The gene calls are TRBV4-2 and TRBJ2-2, with D maybe TRBD1 (6 bases). Germline CDR1 and CDR2: LGHNA and YNFKEQ. CDR3 length: 16 amino acids. The CDR3 DNA reads TGTGCTAGCAGCCAGCGCCGGGACACCCCAACCGGGGAGCTGTTTTTT. It specifies CASSQRRDTPTGELFF.

The rearrangement uses TRBV19 and TRBJ2-5, with TRBD1 matching 10 bases. J gave up 1 base and V 9 bases, and 5 bases lay outside the gene matches. Germline values: CDR1 LNHDA, CDR2 SQIVND (reference sequence). The CDR3 spans 14 residues. Here the CDR3 DNA reads TGTGCCAGCGGGACAGGGGATTCCCAAGAGACCCAGTACTTC. Its protein product is CASGTGDSQETQYF. The full variable domain, its missing parts supplied by reference TRBV19 and TRBJ2-5, is DGGITQSPKYLFRKEGQNVTLSCEQNLNHDAMYWYRQDPGQGLRLIYYSQIVNDFQKGDIAEGYSVSREKKESFPLTVTSAQKNPTAFYLCASGTGDSQETQYFGPGTRLLVL.

This clonotype was counted only a few times. The CDR3 nucleotides read TGTGCCAGCAGTTTAGAGCGGCGAACCTACAATGAGCAGTTCTTC. Its translation is CASSLERRTYNEQFF. The chain is built from TRBV12-3 or TRBV12-4 and TRBJ2-1; D might be TRBD2 (5 bases). The germline V and J ends were trimmed by 1 base and 2 bases, with 9 bases remaining between them. The length of the CDR3 is 15 residues.

This clonotype was seen at least ten times. V and J are TRBV20-1 and TRBJ1-2; 7 nucleotides line up with TRBD1. The CDR3 totals 13 residues. The germline gives CDR1 DFQATT, CDR2 SNEGSKA (reference sequence). The junction had 7 bases not matched to a gene; V was cut back by 5 bases and J by 4 bases. In nucleotides, the CDR3 is TGCAGTGCTTCCACCGGGACAGCCTATGGCTACACCTTC. Its translation is CSASTGTAYGYTF.